This T cell receptor beta chain is from a study of cytomegalovirus exposure and HLA in healthy donors. Germline V gene lookup returns CDR1 SEHNR and CDR2 FQNEAQ (reference sequence). CDR3 length equals 16 residues. The PCR used 60 Vbeta and 13 Jbeta primers. Measured with immunoSEQ multiplex PCR; TCRdb has only the in-frame clones, and not every one. The sample lists approximately 90,000 clones, about 74% occurring once. Notes on this clone: A junction end diverges from the germline sequence, so it may reflect a read error.

The sequencing sample was made of PBMCs. The receptor comes from a man younger than 40 in good health and CMV-seronegative. V and J are TRBV7-9 and TRBJ2-7, with TRBD1 matching 9 bases. CDR3 DNA sequence: TGTTCCAGCAGCGAAACCGGGACAGGGAACACCTACGAGCAGTACTTC. Protein product: CSSSETGTGNTYEQYF.